This TCR beta chain was retrieved from a study of early T cells in non-severe SARS-CoV-2 infection. Overall study: Unpaired chains resulted from sequencing bulk RNA of unsorted whole blood. Study-level results: Clonotype matching in VDJdb favored anti-spike CD8 responses and did not capture private and CD4 specificities.

One entry per CDR3 protein results from TCRdb running MiXCR on the 5' RACE reads. This repertoire shows more than 70,000 distinct CDR3 sequences, roughly 15% found once; its top ten account for more than 12%. Concerning this clonotype: Its antigen is unknown.

The CDR3 is 13 residues long. Germline CDR1 is SGHAT and CDR2 is FQNNGV. V lost 0 bases to trimming and J lost 12 bases; unmatched junction nucleotides: 3. Sequenced sample: whole blood. This chain links TRBV11-2 with TRBJ2-3; 10 bases line up with TRBD2. This TCR came from an adult who was a healthcare worker with PCR-confirmed SARS-CoV-2 infection or an uninfected control (not recorded which). As DNA, the CDR3 is TGTGCCAGCAGCTTAGACCCTAGCGGGGGTCAGTATTTT. Translating gives CASSLDPSGGQYF.